These 8 T cell receptor beta chains share one sample of origin, sequenced in a study of cytomegalovirus exposure and HLA in healthy donors. Researchers ran the PCR with 60 Vbeta and 13 Jbeta primers. Assay used: immunoSEQ multiplex PCR; TCRdb lists only in-frame clones, some missing. The sample has 100,000 to 120,000 clones, more than 65% seen once. The sample taken for sequencing was PBMCs. The receptor set was obtained from a man aged 30-40 years in good health and CMV-seropositive.

V usage is TRBV27 and J usage is TRBJ2-7; D ambiguous. Germline values: CDR1 MNHEY, CDR2 SMNVEV (reference sequence). CDR3 length: 13 residues. Trimming took 2 bases from V and 2 from J, leaving 7 bases between them. In DNA, the CDR3 is TGTGCCAGCAGTTTACGTGAGCCCTACGAGCAGTACTTC. It yields the protein CASSLREPYEQYF.

CDR3 amino acids: CSVVGANTEAFF. The CDR3 nucleotides are TGCAGCGTTGTGGGGGCGAACACTGAAGCTTTCTTT. V and J are TRBV29-1 and TRBJ1-1, with D possibly TRBD1 on 6 matching bases. Germline CDR1 and CDR2: SQVTM and ANQGSEA. With 4 bases removed from V and 1 base from J, the gap between germline ends came to 7 bases. This CDR3 is built from 12 residues.

The gene calls are TRBV27 and TRBJ2-1, with D possibly TRBD1 on 7 matching bases. Trimming cost V 9 bases and J 9 bases, with 18 bases left between them. Germline CDR1 and CDR2: MNHEY and SMNVEV (reference sequence). CDR3 size: 13 residues. The CDR3 DNA follows: TGTGCCAGTACATCAGGGGGGCTAGGTGAGCAGTTCTTC. Its translation is CASTSGGLGEQFF.

The sample holds a few counts of this clone. The gene calls are TRBV25-1 and TRBJ2-5; D remains ambiguous. Trimming pared 3 bases from V and 3 bases from J, leaving 11 bases between. The CDR3 totals 14 residues. Germline V CDR1 and CDR2: MGHDK, SYGVNS. The CDR3 is CASSDSVNKETQYF. Written as DNA, the CDR3 is TGTGCCAGCAGTGACTCAGTAAACAAAGAGACCCAGTACTTC.

J is TRBJ2-1 and V is TRBV6-6; a weak D match, TRBD1 (5 bases). This CDR3 region has 11 residues. CDR1 is MNHNY and CDR2 is SVGAGI in the germline V gene (reference sequence). Deletions cut 2 bases from V and 12 bases from J, with 8 bases between. CDR3 protein: CASSYRTLQFF. CDR3 DNA: TGTGCCAGCAGTTACCGGACACTGCAGTTCTTC.

The rearrangement uses TRBV19 and TRBJ1-1; tentatively, D is TRBD1 (6 bases). The CDR3 extends over 16 amino acids. V was clipped by 0 bases and J by 5 bases, with 16 bases between them. Germline assignment: CDR1 LNHDA and CDR2 SQIVND (reference sequence). CDR3 nucleotides: TGTGCCAGTAGTATAGATCAGCTAGGGGGTAGAACTGAAGCTTTCTTT. Its protein product is CASSIDQLGGRTEAFF. Full variable domain (rest looked up from reference TRBV19 and TRBJ1-1): DGGITQSPKYLFRKEGQNVTLSCEQNLNHDAMYWYRQDPGQGLRLIYYSQIVNDFQKGDIAEGYSVSREKKESFPLTVTSAQKNPTAFYLCASSIDQLGGRTEAFFGQGTRLTVV.

The rearrangement links TRBV19 to TRBJ2-2; perhaps TRBD1 as D (5 bases). CDR1 is LNHDA, CDR2 SQIVND, per germline (reference sequence). This CDR3 has 15 residues. Trimming shortened V by 7 bases and J by 0 bases, and 12 bases separated the two germline ends. The CDR3 region has the DNA TGTGCCAGTACCAATGGACATTCGAACACCGGGGAGCTGTTTTTT. This gives the protein CASTNGHSNTGELFF. Drawing the rest from reference TRBV19 and TRBJ2-2, the complete variable domain is DGGITQSPKYLFRKEGQNVTLSCEQNLNHDAMYWYRQDPGQGLRLIYYSQIVNDFQKGDIAEGYSVSREKKESFPLTVTSAQKNPTAFYLCASTNGHSNTGELFFGEGSRLTVL.

The CDR3 sequence is CAWSVDRETEAFF. The CDR3 nucleotides are TGTGCCTGGAGTGTTGACAGGGAAACTGAAGCTTTCTTT. The chain has TRBV30 and TRBJ1-1; TRBD1 matches at 7 bases. The CDR3 is made up of 13 amino acids. Unmatched junction bases numbered 3, after V lost 0 bases and J lost 5 bases. CDR1 and CDR2 (germline): GTSNPN, SVGIG (reference sequence).